This T cell receptor beta chain came from a study of shared clonotypes between healthy human individuals. Study-level results: The diversity represented, both genetic and in exposure history, was limited by few donors.

Clones were sequenced by immunoSEQ multiplex PCR, and TCRdb holds only the in-frame ones, with some missing. The table lists approximately 500,000 clones, less than 85% of them singletons. Points on this clone: Antigen unknown.

The ends lost 4 bases at V and 9 bases at J; junction bases unmatched: 6. Per germline, CDR1 GTSNPN and CDR2 SVGIG (reference sequence). CDR3 length equals 12 residues. The specimen was PBMCs. The clonotype was recovered from a woman aged 40 to 50 in good health. Some clones in this sample may be carry-over from other donors' samples. The chain uses TRBV30 and TRBJ2-7; 10 nucleotides align to TRBD1. CDR3 amino acids: CAWTPGQGTQYF. DNA for the CDR3: TGTGCCTGGACTCCGGGACAGGGGACGCAGTACTTC.